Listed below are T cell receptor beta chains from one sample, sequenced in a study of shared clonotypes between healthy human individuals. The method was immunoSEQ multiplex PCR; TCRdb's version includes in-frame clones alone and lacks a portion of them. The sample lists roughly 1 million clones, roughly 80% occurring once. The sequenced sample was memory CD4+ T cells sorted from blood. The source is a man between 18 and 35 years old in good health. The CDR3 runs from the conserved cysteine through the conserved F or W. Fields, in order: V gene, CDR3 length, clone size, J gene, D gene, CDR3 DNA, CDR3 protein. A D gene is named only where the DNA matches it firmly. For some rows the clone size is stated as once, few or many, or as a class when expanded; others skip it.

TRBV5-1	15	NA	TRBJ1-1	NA	TGCGCCAGCAGCCCTGACCCAGGGGAATACACTGAAGCTTTCTTT	CASSPDPGEYTEAFF
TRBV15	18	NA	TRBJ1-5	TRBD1	TGTGCCACCAGCGCCAAACGGTGGACAGGGGGCGTTGGGCAGCCCCAGCATTTT	CATSAKRWTGGVGQPQHF
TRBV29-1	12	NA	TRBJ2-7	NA	TGCAGCGTAAAAGGCCAGGCCTACGAGCAGTACTTC	CSVKGQAYEQYF
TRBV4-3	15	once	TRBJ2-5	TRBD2	TGCGCCAGCAGCCGGGTGGGAGGGACTGGAGAGACCCAGTACTTC	CASSRVGGTGETQYF
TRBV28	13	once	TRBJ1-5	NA	TGTGCCAGCAGCGTAGGGGGAGGACAGCCCCAGCATTTT	CASSVGGGQPQHF
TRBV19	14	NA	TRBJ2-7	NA	TGTGCCAGTAGTTCCCCGGGTGTCTCCTACGAGCAGTACTTC	CASSSPGVSYEQYF
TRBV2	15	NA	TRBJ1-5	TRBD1	TGTGCCATCAGGGGGGGCTCCTCTTTAATGGGGCCCCAGCATTTT	CAIRGGSSLMGPQHF
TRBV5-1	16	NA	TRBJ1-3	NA	TGCGCCAGCAGCTTGGAGGGGTTACTGGGTGGAAACACCATATATTTT	CASSLEGLLGGNTIYF
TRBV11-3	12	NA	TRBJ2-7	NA	TGTGCCAGCAGCTTAGATCTGGGAGAGCAGTACTTC	CASSLDLGEQYF
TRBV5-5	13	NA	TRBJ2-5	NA	TGTGCCAGCAGCTTACTAGGCGAGGAGACCCAGTACTTC	CASSLLGEETQYF
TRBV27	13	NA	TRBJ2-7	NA	TGTGCCAGCAGCCAAAGCTGGGAAAACGAGCAGTACTTC	CASSQSWENEQYF
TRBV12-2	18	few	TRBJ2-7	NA	TGTGCAAGTCGCTTAGCGCGGGAATTGGGACAGTATTCCTACGAGCAGTACTTC	CASRLARELGQYSYEQYF
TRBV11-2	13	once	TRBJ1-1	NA	TGTGCCAGCAGCTTTAACCGGGGCACTGAAGCTTTCTTT	CASSFNRGTEAFF
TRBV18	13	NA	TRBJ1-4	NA	TGTGCCAGCTCACCACGTCAGGGGAGAGGACTGTTTTTT	CASSPRQGRGLFF
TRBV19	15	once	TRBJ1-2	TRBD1	TGTGCCAGCTCACTTTGGACAGGGGGCAACTATGGCTACACCTTC	CASSLWTGGNYGYTF
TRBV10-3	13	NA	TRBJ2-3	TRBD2	TGTGCCATCACGACTAGCGGGACTGATACGCAGTATTTT	CAITTSGTDTQYF
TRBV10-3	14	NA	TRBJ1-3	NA	TGTGCCATCAGTGAGGTTGGTTCTGGAAACACCATATATTTT	CAISEVGSGNTIYF
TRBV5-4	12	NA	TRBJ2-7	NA	TGTGCCAGCAGCTTGGGGTGGGACGAGCAGTACTTC	CASSLGWDEQYF
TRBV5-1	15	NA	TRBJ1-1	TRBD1	TGCGCCAGCAGCATGGGACAGGGAATCGTCACTGAAGCTTTCTTT	CASSMGQGIVTEAFF
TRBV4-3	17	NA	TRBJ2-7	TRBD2	TGCGCCAGCAGCCAAGGGGTTACGGGAGGCCACTCCTACGAGCAGTACTTC	CASSQGVTGGHSYEQYF
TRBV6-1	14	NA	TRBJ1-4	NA	TGTGCCAGCAGTGAAAGGGCAGCTAATGAAAAACTGTTTTTT	CASSERAANEKLFF
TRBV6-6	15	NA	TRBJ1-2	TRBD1	TGTGCCAGCAGTCCTGAGGGGGCGAGGGTCTATGGCTACACCTTC	CASSPEGARVYGYTF
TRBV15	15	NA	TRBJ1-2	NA	TGTGCCACCAGCAGAGCAGAAGTACCTGGGAATGGCTACACCTTC	CATSRAEVPGNGYTF
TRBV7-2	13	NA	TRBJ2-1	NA	TGTGCCAGCAGCTTAGCAAGCCGCAATGAGCAGTTCTTC	CASSLASRNEQFF
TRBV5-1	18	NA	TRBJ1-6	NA	TGCGCCAGCAGCTTGTCGACCTCAGGAGGGGCAGTGGGTTCACCCCTCCACTTT	CASSLSTSGGAVGSPLHF
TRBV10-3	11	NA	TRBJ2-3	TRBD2	TGTGCCATCAGCAGCGGGGAGGGGCAGTATTTT	CAISSGEGQYF
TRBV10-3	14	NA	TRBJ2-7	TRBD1	TGTGCCATCAGTGAACGGACAGGGGGCTACGAGCAGTACTTC	CAISERTGGYEQYF
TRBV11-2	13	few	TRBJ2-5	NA	TGTGCCAGCAGCCCACACAAGTCGGGGACCCAGTACTTC	CASSPHKSGTQYF